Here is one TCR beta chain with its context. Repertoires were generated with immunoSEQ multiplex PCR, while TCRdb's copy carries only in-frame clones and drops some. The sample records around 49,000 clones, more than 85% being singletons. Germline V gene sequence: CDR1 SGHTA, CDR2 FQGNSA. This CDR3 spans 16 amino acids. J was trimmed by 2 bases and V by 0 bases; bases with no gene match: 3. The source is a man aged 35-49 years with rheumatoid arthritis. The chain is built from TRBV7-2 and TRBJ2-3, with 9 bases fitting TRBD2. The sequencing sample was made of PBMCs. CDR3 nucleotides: TGTGCCAGCAGCTTAGCTAGCGGGGGTTTCACAGATACGCAGTATTTT. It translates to CASSLASGGFTDTQYF. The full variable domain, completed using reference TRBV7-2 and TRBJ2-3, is GAGVSQSPSNKVTEKGKDVELRCDPISGHTALYWYRQSLGQGLEFLIYFQGNSAPDKSGLPSDRFSAERTGGSVSTLTIQRTQQEDSAVYLCASSLASGGFTDTQYFGPGTRLTVL.